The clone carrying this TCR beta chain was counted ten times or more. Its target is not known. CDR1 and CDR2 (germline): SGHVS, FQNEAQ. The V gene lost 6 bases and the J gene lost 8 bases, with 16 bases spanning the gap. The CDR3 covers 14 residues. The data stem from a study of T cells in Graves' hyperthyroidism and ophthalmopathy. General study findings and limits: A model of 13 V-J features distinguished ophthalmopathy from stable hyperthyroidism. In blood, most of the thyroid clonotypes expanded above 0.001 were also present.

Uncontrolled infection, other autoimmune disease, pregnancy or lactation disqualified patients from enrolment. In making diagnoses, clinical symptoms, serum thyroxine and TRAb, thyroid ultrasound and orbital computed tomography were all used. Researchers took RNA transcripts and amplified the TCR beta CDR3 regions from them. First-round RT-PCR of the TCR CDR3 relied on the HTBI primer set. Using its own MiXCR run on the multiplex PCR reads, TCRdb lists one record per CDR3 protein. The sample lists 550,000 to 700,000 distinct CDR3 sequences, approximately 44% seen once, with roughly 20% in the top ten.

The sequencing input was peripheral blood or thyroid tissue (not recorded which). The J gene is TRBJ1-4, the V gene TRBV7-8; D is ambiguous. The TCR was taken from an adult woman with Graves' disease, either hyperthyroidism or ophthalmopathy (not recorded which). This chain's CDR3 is CASRPAARSEKLFF. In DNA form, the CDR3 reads TGTGCCAGCAGGCCGGCAGCCCGAAGCGAAAAACTGTTTTTT.